The rows below give T cell receptor beta chains drawn from one sample of a study of T cell responses to AZD1222 COVID-19 vaccine. TCRdb's copy holds only in-frame clones and misses some; the assay was immunoSEQ multiplex PCR. This table has about 170,000 clones, approximately 92% appearing once. Sample: peripheral blood, taken on day 0 of AZD1222 vaccination. These TCRs come from an adult in good health. Each CDR3 is given with its conserved first and last residue. Fields, in order: J gene, V gene, clone size, D gene, CDR3 protein, CDR3 DNA. D genes are given only for firm matches. The listing skips clone size in some rows; elsewhere it reads once, few, many or a size class.

>TRBJ1-5|TRBV6-4|-|-
CASSDREGQPQHF
TGTGCCAGCAGTGACAGGGAGGGACAGCCCCAGCATTTT
>TRBJ1-5|TRBV24-1|-|-
CATSADPGPSIRPQHF
TGTGCCACCAGTGCCGATCCGGGACCGTCGATTAGGCCCCAGCATTTT
>TRBJ1-2|TRBV7-2|-|TRBD1
CASSLEWAGGTNYGYTF
TGTGCCAGCAGCTTAGAATGGGCAGGGGGAACAAACTATGGCTACACCTTC
>TRBJ2-7|TRBV18|-|TRBD1
CASSPRQGMTTPSYEQYF
TGTGCCAGCTCACCTAGACAGGGGATGACCACCCCCTCCTACGAGCAGTACTTC
>TRBJ1-4|TRBV4-2|once|-
CASSQAALGPSATNEKLFF
TGTGCCAGCAGCCAAGCCGCCCTGGGGCCCTCTGCAACTAATGAAAAACTGTTTTTT
>TRBJ2-7|TRBV18|once|-
CASSPGRKEQYF
TGTGCCAGCTCACCAGGTAGAAAGGAGCAGTACTTC
>TRBJ2-5|TRBV10-2|-|TRBD2
CASSESELGTRQETQYF
TGCGCCAGCAGTGAGTCGGAGCTCGGGACTAGGCAAGAGACCCAGTACTTC
>TRBJ2-4|TRBV6-1|-|-
CASSEGGVDIGKNIQYF
TGTGCCAGCAGTGAAGGTGGTGTGGATATTGGCAAAAACATTCAGTACTTC
>TRBJ2-7|TRBV6-6|-|-
CASSYSDYYRPYEQYF
TGTGCCAGCAGTTACTCGGACTACTATAGGCCCTACGAGCAGTACTTC
>TRBJ2-3|TRBV6-2/TRBV6-3|-|-
CASSYGVSTDTQYF
TGTGCCAGCAGTTACGGAGTCTCCACAGATACGCAGTATTTT
>TRBJ2-5|TRBV7-2|-|-
CASSLLMGNQETQYF
TGTGCCAGCAGCTTACTGATGGGCAATCAAGAGACCCAGTACTTC
>TRBJ2-2|TRBV30|-|TRBD2
CAGRASGSPGELFF
TGTGCCGGCCGGGCTAGCGGGAGTCCCGGGGAGCTGTTTTTT
>TRBJ2-1|TRBV7-8|-|-
CASSLAGHRDYYNEQFF
TGTGCCAGCAGCTTAGCAGGGCACAGGGACTACTACAATGAGCAGTTCTTC
>TRBJ2-1|TRBV6-6|-|TRBD1
CACLWTGAYNEQFF
TGTGCCTGCCTCTGGACAGGGGCCTACAATGAGCAGTTCTTC
>TRBJ2-7|TRBV6-4|-|-
CASSDSKGFRSYEQYF
TGTGCCAGCAGTGACTCGAAGGGGTTCAGGTCCTACGAGCAGTACTTC
>TRBJ2-7|TRBV13|once|-
CASSRGTPGAYEQYF
TGTGCCAGCAGCCGGGGGACACCCGGCGCCTACGAGCAGTACTTC
>TRBJ1-3|TRBV3-1/TRBV3-2|-|-
CASSPYREPKTQSSGNTIYF
TGTGCCAGCAGCCCCTACCGGGAACCTAAAACCCAGAGCTCTGGAAACACCATATATTTT
>TRBJ2-5|TRBV6-5|-|-
CASRGAGGETQYF
TGTGCCAGCAGGGGGGCCGGAGGGGAGACCCAGTACTTC
>TRBJ2-7|TRBV6-5|-|-
CASSYSIVQGPTEQYF
TGTGCCAGCAGTTACTCGATTGTTCAGGGGCCGACCGAGCAGTACTTC
>TRBJ1-1|TRBV6-5|-|-
CASSYNSRNTEAFF
TGTGCCAGCAGTTATAACAGTCGGAACACTGAAGCTTTCTTT
>TRBJ1-4|TRBV6-6|once|-
CASTWDGQNEKLFF
TGTGCCAGTACGTGGGACGGACAAAATGAAAAACTGTTTTTT
>TRBJ1-6|TRBV4-1|-|TRBD1
CASSPRDRGRSSPLHF
TGCGCCAGCAGCCCCCGGGACAGGGGCCGAAGTTCACCCCTCCACTTT